These T cell receptor beta chains were read from a single sample in a study of blood T cell repertoires in COVID-19. Profiling relied on immunoSEQ multiplex PCR, and the TCRdb table lists in-frame clones only, not all of them. The sample has roughly 120,000 clones; over 80% are singletons. The sample consisted of peripheral blood. Receptors originate from a man aged 25 to 40 with acute or convalescent COVID-19. Both conserved end residues are part of each CDR3. Each record gives: D gene, J gene, V gene, clone size, CDR3 protein, CDR3 DNA. D genes are given only for firm matches. Rows give clone size only sometimes, using once, few, many, or a class for an expanded clone.

>.|TRBJ2-5|TRBV5-1|.
CASSSQGGAETQYF
TGCGCCAGCAGCTCCCAGGGCGGGGCTGAGACCCAGTACTTC
>TRBD2|TRBJ2-2|TRBV9|.
CASSGLSGGNTGELFF
TGTGCCAGCAGCGGACTTAGCGGGGGAAACACCGGGGAGCTGTTTTTT
>TRBD1|TRBJ2-7|TRBV5-1|.
CASSPRTGVNEQYF
TGCGCCAGCAGCCCAAGGACAGGGGTTAACGAGCAGTACTTC
>TRBD1|TRBJ1-2|TRBV29-1|.
CSVDTGTGRNYGYTF
TGCAGCGTTGATACGGGGACAGGTCGGAACTATGGCTACACCTTC
>TRBD1|TRBJ1-6|TRBV5-5|.
CASSFLGQGNSPLHF
TGTGCCAGCAGCTTTCTAGGACAGGGGAATTCACCCCTCCACTTT
>TRBD2|TRBJ2-3|TRBV4-2|.
CASSHVNALAGGRYTQYF
TGTGCCAGCAGCCACGTTAACGCACTAGCGGGGGGGCGGTATACGCAGTATTTT
>.|TRBJ2-7|TRBV10-3|.
CAISVLEDLYYEQYF
TGTGCCATCAGTGTCTTAGAAGATTTATACTACGAGCAGTACTTC
>TRBD2|TRBJ2-7|TRBV3-1/TRBV3-2|.
CASSQDVAGDEQYF
TGTGCCAGCAGCCAAGATGTTGCGGGAGACGAGCAGTACTTC
>TRBD1|TRBJ1-2|TRBV19|once
CASSISGTGLYGYTF
TGTGCCAGTAGTATATCCGGGACAGGTCTCTATGGCTACACCTTC
>.|TRBJ2-1|TRBV18|few
CASSLTQIEQFF
TGTGCCAGCTCACTAACGCAGATTGAGCAGTTCTTC
>.|TRBJ2-3|TRBV9|.
CASSDRVSTDTQYF
TGTGCCAGCAGCGACAGGGTTAGCACAGATACGCAGTATTTT
>.|TRBJ2-5|TRBV20-1|many
CSAILETQYF
TGCAGTGCTATACTCGAGACCCAGTACTTC
>.|TRBJ2-3|TRBV3-1/TRBV3-2|.
CASSQTGSGLPDTQYF
TGTGCCAGCAGCCAAACAGGGTCGGGTTTACCAGATACGCAGTATTTT
>.|TRBJ1-3|TRBV4-1|.
CASSQDGEGPSGNTIYF
TGCGCCAGCAGCCAAGATGGGGAGGGACCCTCTGGAAACACCATATATTTT
>.|TRBJ1-4|TRBV19|.
CASSIGGVTNEKLFF
TGTGCCAGTAGTATTGGAGGGGTCACTAATGAAAAACTGTTTTTT
>TRBD1|TRBJ2-5|TRBV28|.
CASRAGGETQYF
TGTGCCAGCAGGGCAGGGGGAGAGACCCAGTACTTC
>TRBD1|TRBJ1-1|TRBV2|once
CASRGQGASAEAFF
TGTGCCAGCAGGGGACAGGGGGCTTCCGCTGAAGCTTTCTTT
>.|TRBJ1-6|TRBV7-2|.
CASSPVAIRGSPLHF
TGTGCCAGCAGCCCGGTCGCCATCAGAGGTTCACCCCTCCACTTT
>TRBD2|TRBJ2-3|TRBV9|few
CASSVFGLAGFTSTDTQYF
TGTGCCAGCAGCGTATTCGGACTAGCGGGTTTCACTAGCACAGATACGCAGTATTTT
>.|TRBJ2-7|TRBV25-1|.
CANKNYIDWRYEQYF
TGTGCCAACAAGAATTACATCGACTGGAGATACGAGCAGTACTTC
>TRBD1|TRBJ1-5|TRBV27|once
CASSPDRANQPQHF
TGTGCCAGCAGCCCGGACAGGGCGAATCAGCCCCAGCATTTT
>TRBD2|TRBJ2-3|TRBV19|few
CASSASGSGDTQYF
TGTGCCAGTAGTGCTAGCGGGAGTGGGGATACGCAGTATTTT
>.|TRBJ1-2|TRBV5-6|few
CASSYPFEGENYGYTF
TGTGCCAGCAGCTACCCGTTTGAGGGCGAAAACTATGGCTACACCTTC
>.|TRBJ1-2|TRBV27|.
CASSLSWQGVNGYTF
TGTGCCAGCAGTTTATCTTGGCAGGGCGTAAATGGCTACACCTTC
>.|TRBJ1-3|TRBV5-5|.
CASSFRISGNTIYF
TGTGCCAGCAGCTTCAGAATCTCTGGAAACACCATATATTTT
>TRBD1|TRBJ1-2|TRBV29-1|.
CSVGDRENGYTF
TGCAGCGTTGGGGACAGGGAAAATGGCTACACCTTC
>.|TRBJ1-6|TRBV7-8|.
CASTVGGEYNSPLHF
TGTGCCAGCACGGTTGGGGGGGAGTATAATTCACCCCTCCACTTT
>TRBD1|TRBJ2-7|TRBV19|.
CASSPNRGAYEQYF
TGTGCCAGTAGTCCTAACAGGGGTGCCTACGAGCAGTACTTC
>TRBD1|TRBJ2-1|TRBV19|.
CASSIGTGSYNEQFF
TGTGCCAGTAGTATCGGGACAGGCTCCTACAATGAGCAGTTCTTC
>TRBD1|TRBJ1-4|TRBV6-5|.
CASSYGTGNEKLFF
TGTGCCAGCAGCTACGGGACAGGGAATGAAAAACTGTTTTTT
>TRBD1|TRBJ1-2|TRBV13|few
CASSPQGQGSGYTF
TGTGCCAGCAGCCCACAGGGACAGGGCAGCGGCTACACCTTC
>TRBD1|TRBJ2-7|TRBV3-1/TRBV3-2|.
CASSRDRSYEQYF
TGTGCCAGCAGCCGGGACAGATCCTACGAGCAGTACTTC
>.|TRBJ2-3|TRBV19|.
CASIGGFSPDTQYF
TGTGCCAGTATTGGAGGGTTCTCGCCAGATACGCAGTATTTT
>.|TRBJ2-7|TRBV5-8|.
CASSRTAFYMGAYEQYF
TGTGCCAGCAGCCGGACAGCTTTTTATATGGGGGCCTACGAGCAGTACTTC
>.|TRBJ1-3|TRBV7-9|.
CASSGGRRLGNTIYF
TGTGCCAGCAGCGGAGGACGCCGCTTGGGAAACACCATATATTTT
>.|TRBJ1-1|TRBV10-3|.
CAIKRSIGTEAFF
TGTGCCATCAAGAGGTCCATCGGTACTGAAGCTTTCTTT
>.|TRBJ1-6|TRBV5-5|.
CASSLNPRGARPLHF
TGTGCCAGCAGCTTGAATCCCCGGGGGGCGAGGCCCCTCCACTTT
>TRBD2|TRBJ2-7|TRBV4-1|.
CASSQDISRTSGENDEQYF
TGCGCCAGCAGCCAAGATATTTCGCGGACTAGCGGGGAAAACGACGAGCAGTACTTC
>TRBD2|TRBJ2-3|TRBV28|.
CASSLRYEAGFSTDTQYF
TGTGCCAGCAGTTTAAGATACGAAGCGGGGTTTAGCACAGATACGCAGTATTTT
>.|TRBJ1-2|TRBV5-1|.
CASSLELFGQDNYGYTF
TGCGCCAGCAGCTTGGAACTTTTCGGCCAGGATAACTATGGCTACACCTTC
>TRBD1|TRBJ2-6|TRBV3-1/TRBV3-2|.
CASSQEIARDSSSGANVLTF
TGTGCCAGCAGCCAAGAAATAGCCCGGGACAGTTCCTCTGGGGCCAACGTCCTGACTTTC
>.|TRBJ1-1|TRBV7-9|once
CASSPLMNTEAFF
TGTGCCAGCAGCCCCTTAATGAACACTGAAGCTTTCTTT
>TRBD2|TRBJ2-5|TRBV7-7|.
CASSFGTSGTLQETQYF
TGTGCTAGCAGCTTCGGGACTAGCGGTACACTACAAGAGACCCAGTACTTC
>.|TRBJ2-7|TRBV5-8|.
CASSLEQAYEQYF
TGTGCCAGCAGCTTGGAACAGGCCTACGAGCAGTACTTC